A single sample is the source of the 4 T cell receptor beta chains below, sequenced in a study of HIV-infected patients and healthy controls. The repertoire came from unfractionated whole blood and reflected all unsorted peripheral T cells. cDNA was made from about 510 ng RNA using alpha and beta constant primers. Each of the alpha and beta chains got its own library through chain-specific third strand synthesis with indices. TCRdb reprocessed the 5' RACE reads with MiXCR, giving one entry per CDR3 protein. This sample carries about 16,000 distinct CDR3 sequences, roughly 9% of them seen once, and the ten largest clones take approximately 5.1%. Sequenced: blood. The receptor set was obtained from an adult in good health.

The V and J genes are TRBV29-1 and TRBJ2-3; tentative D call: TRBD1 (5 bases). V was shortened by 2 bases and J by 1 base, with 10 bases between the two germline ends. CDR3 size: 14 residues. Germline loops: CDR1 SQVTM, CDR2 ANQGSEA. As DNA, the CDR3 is TGCAGCGTTGAAAGGGGATTCGGCACAGATACGCAGTATTTT. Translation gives CSVERGFGTDTQYF.

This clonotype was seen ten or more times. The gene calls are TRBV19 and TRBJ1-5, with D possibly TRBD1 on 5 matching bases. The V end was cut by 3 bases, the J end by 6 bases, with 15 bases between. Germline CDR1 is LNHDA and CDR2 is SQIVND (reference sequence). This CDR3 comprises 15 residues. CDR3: CASSIIPGGGQPQHF. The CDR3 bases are TGTGCCAGTAGTATCATCCCCGGGGGTGGTCAGCCCCAGCATTTT.

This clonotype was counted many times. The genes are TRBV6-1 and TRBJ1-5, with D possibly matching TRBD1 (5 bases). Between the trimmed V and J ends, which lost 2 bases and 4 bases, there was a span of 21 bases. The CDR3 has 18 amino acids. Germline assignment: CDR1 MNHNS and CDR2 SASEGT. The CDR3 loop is CASSERSAYGTLNQPQHF. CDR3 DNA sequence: TGTGCCAGCAGTGAAAGATCCGCATACGGGACCTTAAATCAGCCCCAGCATTTT.

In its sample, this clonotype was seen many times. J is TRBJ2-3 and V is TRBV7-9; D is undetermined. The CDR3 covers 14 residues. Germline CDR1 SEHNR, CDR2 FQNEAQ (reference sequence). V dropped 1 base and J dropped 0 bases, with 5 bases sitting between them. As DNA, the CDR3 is TGTGCCAGCAGCTTAGGTCGGAGCACAGATACGCAGTATTTT. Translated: CASSLGRSTDTQYF.